The 24 T cell receptor beta chains presented below share a single source sample, sequenced in a study of cytomegalovirus exposure and HLA in healthy donors (dated by TCRdb to 2017 to 2019). Receptor libraries were prepared by the immunoSEQ multiplex PCR assay. The multiplex PCR relied on a mix of 60 forward primers for TCR Vbeta segments and 13 reverse primers for TCR Jbeta segments. What TCRdb holds here is the immuneACCESS table cut down to in-frame rearrangements. Part of the clones is not present; checked against another copy, under half of the missing clones reflect an unresolved V gene, and the others are unexplained. Within this sample are approximately 88,000 clones, with over 70% of them counted one time only. The ten most abundant clones make up over 4.5% of the sample. The sample consisted of PBMCs. The receptors were gathered from a man between 18 and 35 years old in good health and CMV-seropositive.

The chain joins TRBV6-5 to TRBJ1-4, with 7 positions matching TRBD1. The germline V gene has CDR1 MNHEY and CDR2 SVGAGI. The CDR3 spans 15 residues. The J segment lost 3 bases and the V segment lost 2 bases, leaving 3 bases of the junction unmatched. CDR3 region: CASSYRGRSNEKLFF. Written as DNA, the CDR3 is TGTGCCAGCAGTTACAGGGGGCGGTCTAATGAAAAACTGTTTTTT.

Only a few counts were recorded for this clone. The chain carries TRBV4-1 and TRBJ2-2; TRBD2 agrees at 7 bases. The germline CDR1 and CDR2 sequences are MGHRA and YSYEKL. V dropped 1 base and J dropped 3; count of bases not matched to a gene: 11. The CDR3 has 18 amino acids. CDR3 amino acids: CASSQVFRGSMDTGELFF. For the CDR3, the DNA is TGCGCCAGCAGCCAAGTTTTTCGCGGGAGTATGGACACCGGGGAGCTGTTTTTT.

This clone was seen a single time. This chain joins TRBV19 and TRBJ2-5; possibly TRBD1 for D (5 bases). The CDR3 consists of 12 residues. Germline CDR1 LNHDA, CDR2 SQIVND (reference sequence). With 1 base removed from V and 5 bases from J, the gap between germline ends came to 5 bases. CDR3 in amino acids: CASSIGGETQYF. CDR3 bases: TGTGCCAGTAGTATAGGGGGCGAGACCCAGTACTTC. The whole variable domain, remainder taken from reference TRBV19 and TRBJ2-5, is DGGITQSPKYLFRKEGQNVTLSCEQNLNHDAMYWYRQDPGQGLRLIYYSQIVNDFQKGDIAEGYSVSREKKESFPLTVTSAQKNPTAFYLCASSIGGETQYFGPGTRLLVL.

This chain links TRBV2 with TRBJ2-7; D unresolved. Between the trimmed V and J ends, which lost 2 bases and 3 bases, there was a span of 8 bases. The CDR3 has 13 amino acids. The V gene's germline CDR1 is SNHLY and CDR2 FYNNEI. CDR3 nucleotide sequence: TGTGCCAGCAGTGAACGAGTTGTCTACGAGCAGTACTTC. Its protein is CASSERVVYEQYF.

This chain uses TRBV7-9 with TRBJ2-2, with 7 bases that match TRBD2. Unmatched junction bases numbered 10, after V lost 5 bases and J lost 4 bases. Germline V lookup: CDR1 SEHNR, CDR2 FQNEAQ (reference sequence). There are 16 residues in the CDR3. The CDR3 DNA reads TGTGCCAGCAGCCCCCGGAGAGCGGGAAGCACCGGGGAGCTGTTTTTT. Residues: CASSPRRAGSTGELFF.

V gene TRBV7-2 combines with J gene TRBJ2-7; 8 positions match TRBD2. CDR1 and CDR2 from the germline V gene are SGHTA and FQGNSA. The J segment lost 4 bases and the V segment lost 3 bases, leaving 5 bases of the junction unmatched. The CDR3 is 14 residues long. CDR3 nucleotide sequence: TGTGCCAGCAGCTTCGGGACTAGATGGTACGAGCAGTACTTC. Translation: CASSFGTRWYEQYF. Complete variable domain (other parts from reference TRBV7-2 and TRBJ2-7): GAGVSQSPSNKVTEKGKDVELRCDPISGHTALYWYRQSLGQGLEFLIYFQGNSAPDKSGLPSDRFSAERTGGSVSTLTIQRTQQEDSAVYLCASSFGTRWYEQYFGPGTRLTVT.

The chain carries TRBV9 and TRBJ2-7; a weak D match, TRBD1 (5 bases). CDR1 and CDR2 from the germline V gene are SGDLS and YYNGEE. Trimming took off 0 bases at V and 3 bases at J, with 10 bases between the two ends. The CDR3 consists of 14 residues. CDR3 residues: CASSVEQARYEQYF. CDR3 coding DNA: TGTGCCAGCAGCGTAGAACAGGCCCGCTACGAGCAGTACTTC.

The V and J genes are TRBV19 and TRBJ1-1; TRBD1 matches 9 bases. CDR1 is LNHDA and CDR2 is SQIVND in the germline V gene (reference sequence). V lost 4 bases and J lost 5; bases outside the gene matches: 5. The CDR3 covers 14 residues. CDR3 region: CASSTTGGWTEAFF. CDR3 DNA: TGTGCCAGTAGTACAACAGGGGGCTGGACTGAAGCTTTCTTT.

The chain couples TRBV5-1 to TRBJ2-1; TRBD2 agrees at 8 bases. The CDR3 contains 14 residues. V shed 7 bases, J shed 8 bases, and the junction held 11 bases outside the gene matches. Germline loops: CDR1 SGHRS, CDR2 YFSETQ. The CDR3 DNA reads TGCGCCAGCTCGGTGGAGCGGGAGATGCATGAGCAGTTCTTC. Its translation is CASSVEREMHEQFF.

The rearrangement joins TRBV6-5 to TRBJ1-2; D uncertain. The germline V gene has CDR1 MNHEY and CDR2 SVGAGI. V lost 6 bases and J 2 bases, leaving 13 bases between the germline ends. CDR3 length: 14 amino acids. The chain's CDR3 is CASRSVGLNYGYTF. The CDR3 nucleotides read TGTGCCAGCAGATCCGTCGGACTAAACTATGGCTACACCTTC.

The CDR3: CASRERGTEAFF. The CDR3, as DNA: TGCGCCAGCAGGGAACGGGGGACTGAAGCTTTCTTT. This rearrangement joins TRBV4-1 to TRBJ1-1, with D possibly being TRBD1 (5 bases). Germline CDR1 is MGHRA and CDR2 is YSYEKL. V lost 6 bases and J 5 bases, leaving 10 bases between the germline ends. The CDR3 has 12 residues.

The V call is TRBV7-9, the J call TRBJ2-5, with 7 bases aligning to TRBD2. V dropped 3 bases and J dropped 5; count of bases not matched to a gene: 3. Germline V gene lookup returns CDR1 SEHNR and CDR2 FQNEAQ (reference sequence). This CDR3 has 13 amino acids. In DNA, the CDR3 is TGTGCCAGCAGCTTTAGGCGGGAGGAGACCCAGTACTTC. It specifies CASSFRREETQYF.

The genes are TRBV27 and TRBJ2-7; no reliable D call. Deletions cut 8 bases from V and 6 bases from J, with 8 bases between. CDR3 size: 10 residues. Germline V lookup: CDR1 MNHEY, CDR2 SMNVEV (reference sequence). In DNA, the CDR3 is TGTGCCAGCGGCATGGTCGAGCAGTACTTC. Translation: CASGMVEQYF.

The rearrangement uses TRBV6-1 and TRBJ1-2; no firm D call. Germline-derived CDR1 and CDR2 are MNHNS and SASEGT. The V gene lost 8 bases and the J gene lost 4 bases, with 17 bases spanning the gap. The CDR3 is made up of 14 amino acids. Here the CDR3 reads CASAQAISLYGYTF. The CDR3 coding sequence is TGTGCCAGCGCTCAGGCGATTTCCCTCTATGGCTACACCTTC.

The chain employs TRBV5-1 and TRBJ1-4; the D is unclear. The CDR3 has 14 amino acids. Trimming removed 5 bases at V and 5 bases at J, with 13 bases between. Germline loops: CDR1 SGHRS, CDR2 YFSETQ. The CDR3 loop is CASRDQASNEKLFF. The CDR3 bases are TGCGCCAGCAGGGATCAGGCAAGCAATGAAAAACTGTTTTTT.

This sequence joins TRBV10-3 and TRBJ2-5; D gene uncertain. The CDR3 covers 12 residues. The germline V gene has CDR1 ENHRY and CDR2 SYGVKD. The germline V and J ends were trimmed by 0 bases and 4 bases, with 3 bases remaining between them. CDR3 in amino acids: CAISESRETQYF. The CDR3 bases are TGTGCCATCAGTGAGTCGAGAGAGACCCAGTACTTC.

The gene calls are TRBV7-3 and TRBJ2-7; 9 bases match TRBD1. V trimming: 6 bases; J trimming: 3 bases; junction bases outside the gene matches: 6. Germline V lookup: CDR1 SGHTA, CDR2 FQGTGA. This CDR3 has 14 residues. CDR3 in amino acids: CASSPDRGVYEQYF. The DNA for the CDR3 is TGTGCCAGCAGTCCCGACAGGGGGGTCTACGAGCAGTACTTC.

This CDR3 is CASSVPGTDTQYF. CDR3 nucleotides: TGTGCCAGCAGTGTCCCAGGGACAGATACGCAGTATTTT. The V and J genes are TRBV6-1 and TRBJ2-3, with a tentative D call TRBD1 (5 bases). Germline values: CDR1 MNHNS, CDR2 SASEGT. This CDR3 contains 13 residues. V lost 4 bases and J 3 bases, leaving 8 bases between the germline ends.

This rearrangement joins TRBV7-9 to TRBJ2-1; D gene ambiguous. Germline CDR1 reads SEHNR; CDR2 reads FQNEAQ (reference sequence). The CDR3 has 13 amino acids. Trimming shortened V by 2 bases and J by 7 bases, and 9 bases separated the two germline ends. Here the CDR3 reads CASSLSGSNEQFF. For the CDR3, the DNA is TGTGCCAGCAGCTTATCGGGTAGTAATGAGCAGTTCTTC.

The V gene is TRBV7-8, the J gene TRBJ2-1; 8 bases match TRBD2. The V gene's germline CDR1 is SGHVS and CDR2 FQNEAQ. This CDR3 is built from 16 residues. V lost 5 bases, J lost 0 bases, and 6 bases stayed unmatched. CDR3 nucleotides: TGTGCCAGCAGCCCGCTAGGGACTAGCTCCTACAATGAGCAGTTCTTC. Amino acid sequence: CASSPLGTSSYNEQFF.

The gene calls are TRBV25-1 and TRBJ2-1; 7 positions match TRBD1. The ends lost 3 bases at V and 2 bases at J; junction bases unmatched: 4. The length of the CDR3 is 15 residues. CDR1 is MGHDK, CDR2 SYGVNS, per germline. CDR3 bases: TGTGCCAGCAGTGACGACAGGGCTCCCTACAATGAGCAGTTCTTC. Amino acids: CASSDDRAPYNEQFF.

The J gene is TRBJ1-2, the V gene TRBV28; D unresolved. Trimming removed 5 bases from V and 4 bases from J, with 8 bases in between. Looked up from germline, CDR1 is MDHEN and CDR2 is SYDVKM. The CDR3 is 12 residues long. For the CDR3, the DNA is TGTGCCAGCAGTGCCGGGAGCTATGGCTACACCTTC. Translation: CASSAGSYGYTF.

The chain is built from TRBV4-2 and TRBJ2-1; a weak D match, TRBD2 (5 bases). Trimming removed 1 base at V and 14 bases at J, with 12 bases between. Germline values: CDR1 LGHNA, CDR2 YNFKEQ. The CDR3 contains 12 residues. In nucleotides, the CDR3 is TGTGCCAGCAGCCAAGTGAGGGAGAGTAAGTTCTTC. Protein sequence: CASSQVRESKFF.

The V gene is TRBV4-1, the J gene TRBJ2-7, with 7 bases aligning to TRBD2. Germline-derived CDR1 and CDR2 are MGHRA and YSYEKL. V lost 4 bases, J lost 2 bases, and 8 bases stayed unmatched. The CDR3 is 15 amino acids. The CDR3: CASSLRRESTYEQYF. CDR3 bases: TGCGCCAGCAGCCTCAGGCGGGAGTCGACCTACGAGCAGTACTTC.